This TCR beta chain was identified during a study of response to subunit inactivated influenza vaccine. The study, taken as a whole, reports: The authors proposed limited new T cell recruitment per seasonal influenza vaccination.

Worth noting for this clonotype: Its antigen is not identified.

This CDR3 is 16 amino acids long. The trim removed 0 bases at V and 8 bases at J, leaving 10 bases unmatched. CDR1 and CDR2 (germline): LGHNA, YSLEER. TCRdb reprocessed the RT-PCR reads with MiXCR, giving one entry per CDR3 protein. The top ten hold about an eighth of the sample, which has hundreds of thousands of distinct CDR3 sequences, approximately 11% seen once. The specimen comprised PBMCs from blood, sampled more than 35 days after vaccination. The rearrangement links TRBV4-3 to TRBJ2-1, with 7 bases aligning to TRBD1. This TCR derives from a man aged 50 or older who received an inactivated influenza vaccine. The CDR3 loop is CASSQERGLAVDEQFF. CDR3 in DNA: TGCGCCAGCAGCCAAGAGAGGGGGCTAGCAGTCGATGAGCAGTTCTTC.